The sequence of this TCR beta chain was determined in a study of shared clonotypes between healthy human individuals. Whole-study findings and limits: Naive CD4 clonotypes overlapped across a few donors at approximately 5.5%. The generation probabilities recorded for non-shared clonotypes fell below those of clonotypes shared by all four donors.

This table comes from immunoSEQ multiplex PCR, and its TCRdb copy is limited to in-frame clones, with some not included. The data hold about 2.3 million clones, with roughly 92% observed a single time. About this clone itself: The antigen is not known.

V was cut by 8 bases and J by 6 bases, with 16 bases left in between. This CDR3 spans 14 amino acids. From germline, CDR1 is MNHEY and CDR2 SVGAGI. This chain joins TRBV6-5 and TRBJ2-2, with D possibly matching TRBD1 (5 bases). The sample comprised naive CD4+ T cells from PBMCs. This sample's subset: CD45RA+ positively selected. The sequence came from a man in his late teens or twenties in good health. Some clones in this sample may be carry-over from other donors' samples. The DNA of the CDR3 is TGTGCCAGCGAGACAGTCCCCCTCGCCGGGGAGCTGTTTTTT. As protein: CASETVPLAGELFF.